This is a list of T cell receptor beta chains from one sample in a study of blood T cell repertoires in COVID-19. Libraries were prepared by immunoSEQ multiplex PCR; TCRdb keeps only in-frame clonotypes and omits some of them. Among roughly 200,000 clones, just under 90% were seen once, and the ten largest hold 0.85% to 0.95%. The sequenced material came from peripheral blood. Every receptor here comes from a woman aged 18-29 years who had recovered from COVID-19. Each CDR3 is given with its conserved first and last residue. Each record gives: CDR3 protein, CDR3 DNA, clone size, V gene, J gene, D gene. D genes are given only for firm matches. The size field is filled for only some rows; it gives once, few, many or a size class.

CDR3: CASSLGWTSTDTQYF
DNA: TGTGCCAGCAGCTTAGGGTGGACTAGCACAGATACGCAGTATTTT
size: -
V: TRBV7-2
J: TRBJ2-3
D: -

CDR3: CASSIGQGKGVQPQHF
DNA: TGTGCCAGTAGTATAGGACAGGGAAAGGGAGTTCAGCCCCAGCATTTT
size: -
V: TRBV19
J: TRBJ1-5
D: TRBD1

CDR3: CASSLATGTGGPFF
DNA: TGCGCCAGCAGCTTGGCGACCGGGACAGGGGGTCCTTTCTTT
size: -
V: TRBV5-1
J: TRBJ1-1
D: TRBD1

CDR3: CASSYSGAGGNYGYTF
DNA: TGTGCCAGCAGTTACTCGGGGGCAGGGGGCAACTATGGCTACACCTTC
size: -
V: TRBV6-5
J: TRBJ1-2
D: TRBD1

CDR3: CASSQRQDYGYTF
DNA: TGCGCCAGCAGCCAAAGGCAGGACTATGGCTACACCTTC
size: -
V: TRBV4-3
J: TRBJ1-2
D: -

CDR3: CATGLLSYEQYF
DNA: TGTGCCACCGGACTCCTCTCCTACGAGCAGTACTTC
size: -
V: TRBV2
J: TRBJ2-7
D: -

CDR3: CASSYSGQGLETQYF
DNA: TGTGCCAGCAGTTATTCGGGACAGGGATTAGAGACCCAGTACTTC
size: -
V: TRBV6-6
J: TRBJ2-5
D: TRBD1

CDR3: CASSLRQGMNEQYF
DNA: TGTGCCAGCAGCTTGCGCCAGGGGATGAACGAGCAGTACTTC
size: -
V: TRBV5-4
J: TRBJ2-7
D: -

CDR3: CASGQGSFVSF
DNA: TGTGCCAGCGGACAAGGGTCGTTCGTCTCCTTC
size: -
V: TRBV25-1
J: TRBJ1-2
D: -

CDR3: CASSLGGRRTEAFF
DNA: TGCGCCAGCAGCTTGGGCGGTCGACGAACTGAAGCTTTCTTT
size: -
V: TRBV5-1
J: TRBJ1-1
D: -

CDR3: CAYDRGRGGYTF
DNA: TGTGCCTATGACAGGGGGCGCGGAGGCTACACCTTC
size: -
V: TRBV30
J: TRBJ1-2
D: TRBD1

CDR3: CASSTNPQGSDQPQHF
DNA: TGTGCCAGTAGTACCAACCCACAGGGATCGGATCAGCCCCAGCATTTT
size: -
V: TRBV19
J: TRBJ1-5
D: -

CDR3: CSAAGPDTQYF
DNA: TGCAGTGCGGCGGGGCCAGATACGCAGTATTTT
size: -
V: TRBV20-1
J: TRBJ2-3
D: -

CDR3: CASSARLAGGRTDTQYF
DNA: TGTGCCAGCAGCGCCCGACTAGCGGGAGGCCGCACAGATACGCAGTATTTT
size: -
V: TRBV14
J: TRBJ2-3
D: TRBD2

CDR3: CSASQPYGYTF
DNA: TGCAGTGCTTCACAGCCCTATGGCTACACCTTC
size: -
V: TRBV20-1
J: TRBJ1-2
D: -

CDR3: CASSRDRGLDSPLHF
DNA: TGTGCCAGCAGTAGGGACAGGGGGCTCGATTCACCCCTCCACTTT
size: -
V: TRBV6-5
J: TRBJ1-6
D: TRBD1

CDR3: CASSEGGAGTGELFF
DNA: TGTGCCAGCAGTGAGGGCGGGGCCGGGACCGGGGAGCTGTTTTTT
size: -
V: TRBV2
J: TRBJ2-2
D: -

CDR3: CASSRQMNTEAFF
DNA: TGTGCCAGCAGCCGACAGATGAACACTGAAGCTTTCTTT
size: -
V: TRBV14
J: TRBJ1-1
D: -

CDR3: CAISGTGGYGYTF
DNA: TGTGCCATCAGTGGGACAGGGGGTTATGGCTACACCTTC
size: -
V: TRBV10-3
J: TRBJ1-2
D: TRBD1

CDR3: CASGQDGNIQYF
DNA: TGTGCCAGCGGGCAGGATGGAAACATTCAGTACTTC
size: -
V: TRBV12-3/TRBV12-4
J: TRBJ2-4
D: -

CDR3: CASRGTGEISEAFF
DNA: TGCGCCAGCAGAGGGACAGGGGAAATCAGTGAAGCTTTCTTT
size: -
V: TRBV4-3
J: TRBJ1-1
D: TRBD1

CDR3: CASSPQGGYEQYF
DNA: TGTGCCAGCAGCCCCCAGGGTGGGTACGAGCAGTACTTC
size: -
V: TRBV3-1/TRBV3-2
J: TRBJ2-7
D: -

CDR3: CASSTGTSGGVDEQFF
DNA: TGTGCCAGCAGCACAGGGACTAGCGGGGGGGTTGACGAGCAGTTCTTC
size: -
V: TRBV11-3
J: TRBJ2-1
D: TRBD2

CDR3: CAISGGQDTDTQYF
DNA: TGTGCCATCAGTGGGGGACAGGACACAGATACGCAGTATTTT
size: -
V: TRBV10-3
J: TRBJ2-3
D: TRBD1

CDR3: CASSLRRSGGVYGYTF
DNA: TGTGCCAGCAGTTTAAGGCGGTCAGGGGGTGTCTATGGCTACACCTTC
size: -
V: TRBV27
J: TRBJ1-2
D: TRBD1

CDR3: CASSPPRAGTYEQYF
DNA: TGTGCCAGCAGCCCCCCGAGGGCAGGCACCTACGAGCAGTACTTC
size: once
V: TRBV6-5
J: TRBJ2-7
D: -

CDR3: CSAIEEGRIHQPQHF
DNA: TGCAGTGCTATTGAGGAGGGACGGATTCATCAGCCCCAGCATTTT
size: -
V: TRBV20-1
J: TRBJ1-5
D: -

CDR3: CASSQDFSGVHNEQFF
DNA: TGCGCCAGCAGCCAAGATTTCAGCGGGGTACACAATGAGCAGTTCTTC
size: few
V: TRBV4-3
J: TRBJ2-1
D: TRBD2

CDR3: CASSLAIYLQLAHEETQYF
DNA: TGTGCCAGCAGCTTAGCCATTTATCTACAATTAGCCCATGAAGAGACCCAGTACTTC
size: once
V: TRBV7-2
J: TRBJ2-5
D: -

CDR3: CASSFAFQAKNIQYF
DNA: TGTGCCAGCAGTTTCGCGTTTCAAGCCAAAAACATTCAGTACTTC
size: -
V: TRBV6-2/TRBV6-3
J: TRBJ2-4
D: -

CDR3: CASSYSSDRRTDTQYF
DNA: TGTGCCAGCAGTTACTCTAGCGACCGGCGGACAGATACGCAGTATTTT
size: -
V: TRBV6-5
J: TRBJ2-3
D: -

CDR3: CASSPGHSSYEQYF
DNA: TGTGCCAGTAGCCCGGGACACAGCTCCTACGAGCAGTACTTC
size: -
V: TRBV9
J: TRBJ2-7
D: -

CDR3: CASSQDLGGPGEQYF
DNA: TGCGCCAGCAGCCAAGATTTAGGGGGCCCAGGCGAGCAGTACTTC
size: -
V: TRBV4-3
J: TRBJ2-7
D: TRBD1

CDR3: CASSAEDRFSGNTIYF
DNA: TGTGCCAGCAGCGCCGAGGACAGATTCTCTGGAAACACCATATATTTT
size: -
V: TRBV9
J: TRBJ1-3
D: -

CDR3: CASSSTAYEQYF
DNA: TGTGCCAGCAGCTCCACAGCTTACGAGCAGTACTTC
size: few
V: TRBV5-5
J: TRBJ2-7
D: -

CDR3: CASHNEGFGVVQYF
DNA: TGTGCCAGCCATAATGAGGGTTTTGGAGTTGTTCAGTACTTC
size: -
V: TRBV2
J: TRBJ2-4
D: -

CDR3: CASSLGTTSGGWETQYF
DNA: TGCGCCAGCAGCTTGGGGACCACTAGCGGGGGCTGGGAGACCCAGTACTTC
size: -
V: TRBV5-1
J: TRBJ2-5
D: TRBD2

CDR3: CAIRLSGLDTEAFF
DNA: TGTGCCATCAGGCTTTCGGGGTTGGACACTGAAGCTTTCTTT
size: -
V: TRBV10-3
J: TRBJ1-1
D: -

CDR3: CASSLLWQGNSPLHF
DNA: TGTGCCAGCAGTTTATTGTGGCAGGGGAATTCACCCCTCCACTTT
size: -
V: TRBV27
J: TRBJ1-6
D: -

CDR3: CASSEMGGVDTQYF
DNA: TGTGCCAGCAGTGAGATGGGGGGGGTTGATACGCAGTATTTT
size: -
V: TRBV6-1
J: TRBJ2-3
D: TRBD2

CDR3: CASSPYRGSRTEAFF
DNA: TGTGCCAGCAGCCCATATCGGGGGAGTAGAACTGAAGCTTTCTTT
size: once
V: TRBV4-2
J: TRBJ1-1
D: -

CDR3: CASSLPVAGGSFSGNTIYF
DNA: TGCGCCAGCAGCTTGCCCGTTGCAGGGGGCTCGTTCTCTGGAAACACCATATATTTT
size: -
V: TRBV5-1
J: TRBJ1-3
D: TRBD1

CDR3: CASSPLAGSTDTQYF
DNA: TGTGCCAGCAGCCCTCTAGCGGGCAGCACAGATACGCAGTATTTT
size: -
V: TRBV5-6
J: TRBJ2-3
D: TRBD2

CDR3: CATSSVTGELFF
DNA: TGTGCCACCAGTTCAGTAACCGGGGAGCTGTTTTTT
size: -
V: TRBV24-1
J: TRBJ2-2
D: -

CDR3: CASSDDRFPTGELFF
DNA: TGTGCCAGCAGCGACGACAGGTTCCCCACCGGGGAGCTGTTTTTT
size: -
V: TRBV5-6
J: TRBJ2-2
D: -

CDR3: CASSLYSGQGTEAFF
DNA: TGTGCCAGCAGTTTATATTCCGGACAGGGCACTGAAGCTTTCTTT
size: once
V: TRBV27
J: TRBJ1-1
D: TRBD1

CDR3: CASSFPGTDTQYF
DNA: TGTGCCAGCAGCTTCCCCGGGACAGATACGCAGTATTTT
size: few
V: TRBV7-3
J: TRBJ2-3
D: -

CDR3: CAITSGTGYSHGTEAFF
DNA: TGTGCCATCACCAGCGGGACAGGGTACTCCCATGGCACTGAAGCTTTCTTT
size: -
V: TRBV10-3
J: TRBJ1-1
D: TRBD1

CDR3: CASNRQGAGETQYF
DNA: TGTGCCAGCAACCGACAGGGGGCTGGGGAGACCCAGTACTTC
size: -
V: TRBV3-1/TRBV3-2
J: TRBJ2-5
D: TRBD1

CDR3: CASSSRQGAIDGYTF
DNA: TGTGCCAGCAGCTCGAGACAGGGGGCAATAGATGGCTACACCTTC
size: -
V: TRBV7-2
J: TRBJ1-2
D: TRBD1

CDR3: CASNLAAGPSTGELFF
DNA: TGTGCCAGCAACCTGGCCGCAGGGCCGTCCACCGGGGAGCTGTTTTTT
size: -
V: TRBV5-4
J: TRBJ2-2
D: -

CDR3: CASSQTSTKKETQYF
DNA: TGCGCCAGCAGCCAAACCTCAACAAAAAAAGAGACCCAGTACTTC
size: -
V: TRBV4-1
J: TRBJ2-5
D: -

CDR3: CASRSGQKNTEAFF
DNA: TGTGCCAGCAGATCGGGACAGAAGAACACTGAAGCTTTCTTT
size: -
V: TRBV6-4
J: TRBJ1-1
D: TRBD1

CDR3: CASSPGQGARGYTF
DNA: TGTGCCAGCAGCCCGGGACAGGGGGCTCGTGGCTACACCTTC
size: -
V: TRBV27
J: TRBJ1-2
D: TRBD1

CDR3: CASSPGQSSTDTQYF
DNA: TGTGCCAGCAGCCCCGGACAGTCTAGCACAGATACGCAGTATTTT
size: -
V: TRBV5-4
J: TRBJ2-3
D: -

CDR3: CASSSSGSPLGINQPQHF
DNA: TGTGCCAGCAGTTCCTCCGGGAGCCCCCTCGGGATCAATCAGCCCCAGCATTTT
size: -
V: TRBV27
J: TRBJ1-5
D: -

CDR3: CAISGTGTGELFF
DNA: TGTGCCATCAGTGGCACAGGGACCGGGGAGCTGTTTTTT
size: few
V: TRBV10-3
J: TRBJ2-2
D: -

CDR3: CASSLRQNTEAFF
DNA: TGTGCCAGCAGTTTACGACAGAACACTGAAGCTTTCTTT
size: -
V: TRBV27
J: TRBJ1-1
D: -

CDR3: CATEGTGETQYF
DNA: TGTGCCACCGAGGGGACTGGTGAGACCCAGTACTTC
size: -
V: TRBV5-6
J: TRBJ2-5
D: -